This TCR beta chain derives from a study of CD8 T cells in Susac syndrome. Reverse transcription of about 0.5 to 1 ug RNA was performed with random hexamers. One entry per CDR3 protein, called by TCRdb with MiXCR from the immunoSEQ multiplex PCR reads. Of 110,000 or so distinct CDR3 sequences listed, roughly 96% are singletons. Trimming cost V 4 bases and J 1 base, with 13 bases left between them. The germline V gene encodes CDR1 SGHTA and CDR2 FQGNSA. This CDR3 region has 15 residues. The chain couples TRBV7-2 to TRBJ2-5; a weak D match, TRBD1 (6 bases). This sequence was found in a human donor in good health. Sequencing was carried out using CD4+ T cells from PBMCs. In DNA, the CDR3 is TGTGCCAGCAGCTGGACGGGACAAGCCCAAGAGACCCAGTACTTC. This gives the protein CASSWTGQAQETQYF.